These 5 T cell receptor beta chains originate from one sample sequenced in a study of cytomegalovirus exposure and HLA in healthy donors. The PCR had 60 Vbeta and 13 Jbeta primers. The table came from immunoSEQ multiplex PCR; TCRdb's copy has only in-frame clones and leaves some out. The sample carries about 120,000 clones, about 80% recorded once. What was sequenced was PBMCs. These receptors all come from a human donor in good health.

The V and J genes are TRBV29-1 and TRBJ1-1; no clear D. The CDR3 has 12 amino acids. Per the germline V gene, CDR1 is SQVTM and CDR2 is ANQGSEA. With 6 bases removed from V and 1 base from J, the gap between germline ends came to 9 bases. CDR3 sequence: CSVAGSNTEAFF. The CDR3 nucleotides read TGCAGCGTCGCGGGGTCGAACACTGAAGCTTTCTTT.

Notes on this clone: The same CDR3 can be traced to other DNA sequences in this sample. J is TRBJ1-1 and V is TRBV6-5; a possible D gene is TRBD1 (5 bases). V lost 6 bases to trimming and J lost 4 bases, with 12 bases between them. Germline CDR1 MNHEY, CDR2 SVGAGI. The CDR3 is made up of 13 amino acids. CDR3 amino acids: CASRQGSFTEAFF. CDR3 bases: TGTGCCAGCAGGCAGGGATCCTTCACTGAAGCTTTCTTT.

The chain links TRBV28 to TRBJ1-5; TRBD1 matches at 7 bases. The CDR3 length is 15 residues. Losses at the gene ends were 8 bases for V and 5 bases for J; bases not matched to a gene: 12. The V gene's germline CDR1 is MDHEN and CDR2 SYDVKM. CDR3 DNA sequence: TGTGCCAGCTGGACAGGTCCGGTCGTCTATCAGCCCCAGCATTTT. It is translated as CASWTGPVVYQPQHF.

The chain carries TRBV4-2 and TRBJ2-3; 9 nucleotides match TRBD1. The CDR3 has 16 amino acids. V was clipped by 1 base and J by 0 bases; unmatched bases: 2. Germline CDR1 and CDR2: LGHNA and YNFKEQ. The CDR3 region is CASSQGTGVSTDTQYF. Here the CDR3 DNA reads TGTGCCAGCAGCCAAGGGACAGGGGTTAGCACAGATACGCAGTATTTT.

The CDR3: CASSFGQGHQETQYF. The DNA of the CDR3 is TGTGCCAGCAGCTTCGGACAGGGACACCAAGAGACCCAGTACTTC. The chain uses TRBV7-2 and TRBJ2-5, with 8 bases fitting TRBD1. The junction had 3 bases not matched to a gene; V was cut back by 3 bases and J by 0 bases. From germline, CDR1 is SGHTA and CDR2 FQGNSA. The CDR3 is 15 residues long.